This T cell receptor (beta chain) was sequenced for a study of healthy donors' naive CD4 and CD8 T cells. The overall study: A new alpha primer set targeted every functional IMGT alpha variant.

TCR libraries were built from approximately 520 ng of total RNA by linear amplification. Per the study methods: Sequencing covered around 78,000 rearranged alpha-chain transcripts across several healthy donors. TCRdb re-called the reads through MiXCR, storing one row per CDR3 protein. These V and J calls originate from TCRdb's pipeline instead of the authors' own analysis. The repertoire holds approximately 180,000 distinct CDR3 sequences, with about four fifths as singletons. CDR1 SGHRS and CDR2 YFSETQ come from the germline V gene. The CDR3 loop spans 14 amino acids. Germline trimming cut 5 bases from V and 8 bases from J; bases unmatched to any gene: 7.

This chain connects TRBV5-1 to TRBJ2-1, with 10 bases identical to TRBD1. The receptor was isolated from a pool of human donors in good health; the sample pools cells from several healthy donors. What was sequenced was naive CD4+ and CD8+ T cells sorted from blood, pooled from several donors. The chain's CDR3 is CASSAGTGDYEQFF. The CDR3 DNA follows: TGCGCCAGCAGTGCCGGGACAGGGGATTATGAGCAGTTCTTC.